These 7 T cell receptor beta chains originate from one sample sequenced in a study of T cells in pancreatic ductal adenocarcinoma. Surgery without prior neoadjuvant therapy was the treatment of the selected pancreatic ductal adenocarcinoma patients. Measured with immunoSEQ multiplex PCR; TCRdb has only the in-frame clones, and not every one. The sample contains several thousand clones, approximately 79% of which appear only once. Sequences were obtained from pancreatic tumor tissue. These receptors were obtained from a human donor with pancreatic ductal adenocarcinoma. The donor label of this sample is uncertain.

The CDR3 sequence is CASSHGTSGILYNEQFF. CDR3 DNA: TGCGCCAGCAGCCATGGGACTAGCGGGATCCTCTACAATGAGCAGTTCTTC. The V gene is TRBV4-3, the J gene TRBJ2-1; 13 nucleotides align to TRBD2. This CDR3 region has 17 residues. J gave up 3 bases and V 3 bases, and 5 bases lay outside the gene matches. The V gene's germline CDR1 is LGHNA and CDR2 YSLEER.

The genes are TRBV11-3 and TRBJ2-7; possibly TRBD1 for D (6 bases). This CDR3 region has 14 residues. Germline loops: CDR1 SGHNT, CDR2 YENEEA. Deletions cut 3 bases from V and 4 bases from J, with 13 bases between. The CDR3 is CASSLGTSLYEQYF. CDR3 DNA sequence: TGTGCCAGCAGCTTGGGGACAAGTCTATACGAGCAGTACTTC.

CDR3 bases: TGTGCCTGGAGTGTACTAGGCCAGGTAAAGGGTGGCTACACCTTC. It yields the protein CAWSVLGQVKGGYTF. V is TRBV30 and J is TRBJ1-2; unclear D gene. Germline CDR1 GTSNPN, CDR2 SVGIG (reference sequence). This CDR3 is built from 15 residues. Deletions cut 0 bases from V and 7 bases from J, with 18 bases between.

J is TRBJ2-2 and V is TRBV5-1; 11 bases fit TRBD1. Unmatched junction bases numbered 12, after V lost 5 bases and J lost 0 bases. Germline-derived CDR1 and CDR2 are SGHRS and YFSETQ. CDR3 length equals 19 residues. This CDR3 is CASSFPGTGGNSNTGELFF. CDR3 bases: TGCGCCAGCAGTTTTCCCGGGACAGGGGGTAACTCGAACACCGGGGAGCTGTTTTTT.

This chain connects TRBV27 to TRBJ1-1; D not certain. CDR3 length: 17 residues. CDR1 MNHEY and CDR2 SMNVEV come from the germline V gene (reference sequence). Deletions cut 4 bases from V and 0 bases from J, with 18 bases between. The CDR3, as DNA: TGTGCCAGCAGTTCACTGGGCAGGCCGGGCATGAACACTGAAGCTTTCTTT. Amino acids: CASSSLGRPGMNTEAFF.

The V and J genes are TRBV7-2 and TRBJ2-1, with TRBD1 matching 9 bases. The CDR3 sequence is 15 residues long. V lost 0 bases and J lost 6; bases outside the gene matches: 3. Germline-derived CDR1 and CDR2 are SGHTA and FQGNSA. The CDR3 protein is CASSLAGTGTNEQFF. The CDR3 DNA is TGTGCCAGCAGCTTAGCGGGGACAGGGACCAATGAGCAGTTCTTC.

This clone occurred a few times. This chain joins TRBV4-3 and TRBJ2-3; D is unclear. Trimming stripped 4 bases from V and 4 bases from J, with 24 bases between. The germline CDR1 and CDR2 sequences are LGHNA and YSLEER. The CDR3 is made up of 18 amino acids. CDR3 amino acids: CASSPDTSIAFSPDTQYF. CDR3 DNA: TGCGCCAGCAGCCCTGATACGTCTATCGCGTTCTCCCCAGATACGCAGTATTTT.